This TCR beta chain was found in a study of shared clonotypes between healthy human individuals. The germline V gene has CDR1 SGHTA and CDR2 FQGNSA. The CDR3 length is 15 residues. V was clipped by 1 base and J by 3 bases, with 10 bases between them. Naive CD8 cells, CD45RO-negative and positively selected for CCR7, excluded terminally differentiated effector memory CD45RA+ cells. Every contributor of samples was a Caucasian grown-up residing in Nashville, Tennessee. Data came from immunoSEQ multiplex PCR; TCRdb stores just in-frame clones and leaves some out. The table has more than 2 million clones, roughly 94% seen once.

Sequenced: naive CD8+ T cells sorted from blood. This receptor was taken from a man younger than 35 in good health. This chain uses TRBV7-2 with TRBJ2-1; D possibly matches TRBD1 or TRBD2 (5 bases each). The CDR3 nucleotides read TGTGCCAGCAGCTTAGATTGGGGGAGCTACAATGAGCAGTTCTTC. Its translation is CASSLDWGSYNEQFF.